These T cell receptor beta chains were read from a single sample in a study of CD8+CD57+ T cells in acquired aplastic anemia. TCRdb reprocessed the reads with MiXCR, giving one entry per CDR3 protein. Of about 270,000 distinct CDR3 sequences in the sample, approximately 56% were seen once. Material for sequencing was sorted CD4+, CD8+, or CD8+CD57+ T cells (not recorded which) from PBMCs. The receptors shown here come from a human donor with severe aplastic anemia or a healthy control (not recorded which). The CDR3 runs from the conserved cysteine through the conserved F or W. D genes are given only for firm matches. Some rows have no size entry. The others give once, few or many, or a class for an expanded clone.

V: TRBV29-1
size: few
J: TRBJ2-7
D: TRBD1
DNA: TGCAGCGTTGGACAGGGACAGGTCTACGAGCAGTACTTC
CDR3: CSVGQGQVYEQYF

V: TRBV11-2
size: many
J: TRBJ1-1
D: NA
DNA: TGTGCCAGCAGCGCCGGACGGACAAACACTGAAGCTTTCTTT
CDR3: CASSAGRTNTEAFF

V: TRBV7-3
size: many
J: TRBJ2-2
D: NA
DNA: TGTGCCAGCAGCTTAGGGGGGCCCCTGGTGACCGGGGAGCTGTTTTTT
CDR3: CASSLGGPLVTGELFF

V: TRBV24-1
size: NA
J: TRBJ2-3
D: NA
DNA: TGTGCCACCAGTGATCGGGGCACAGATACGCAGTATTTT
CDR3: CATSDRGTDTQYF

V: TRBV6-1
size: many
J: TRBJ2-3
D: NA
DNA: TGTGCCAGCAGGCTAGGGGTCTCAGATACGCAGTATTTT
CDR3: CASRLGVSDTQYF

V: TRBV7-8
size: NA
J: TRBJ2-3
D: TRBD1
DNA: TGTGCCAGCAGCCCACCACCGGGACAGGGGGACACAGATACGCAGTATTTT
CDR3: CASSPPPGQGDTDTQYF

V: TRBV19
size: many
J: TRBJ1-5
D: NA
DNA: TGTGCCAGTAGTATAGGGGACGGCGTACGGCCCCAGCATTTT
CDR3: CASSIGDGVRPQHF

V: TRBV19
size: NA
J: TRBJ2-6
D: NA
DNA: TGTGCCAGTAGTCGGACTTCTGGGGCCAACGTCCTGACTTTC
CDR3: CASSRTSGANVLTF

V: TRBV2
size: NA
J: TRBJ2-2
D: NA
DNA: TGTGCCAGCAGTGAAGTGGGGATCGGGGAGCTGTTTTTT
CDR3: CASSEVGIGELFF

V: TRBV12-3/TRBV12-4
size: NA
J: TRBJ2-7
D: NA
DNA: TGTGCCAGCAGCCTCAGTAATCCCTACGAGCAGTACTTC
CDR3: CASSLSNPYEQYF

V: TRBV5-1
size: many
J: TRBJ2-1
D: TRBD2
DNA: TGCGCCAGCAGCCCGGAGGGGACTAGCGGGGGTGGATACAATGAGCAGTTCTTC
CDR3: CASSPEGTSGGGYNEQFF

V: TRBV24-1
size: NA
J: TRBJ2-5
D: NA
DNA: TGTGCCACCAGTGGGGCGTGGCAAGAGACCCAGTACTTC
CDR3: CATSGAWQETQYF

V: TRBV2
size: NA
J: TRBJ2-5
D: TRBD1
DNA: TGTGCCAGCAGTGAAGCGCGGACAGGCCAAGAGACCCAGTACTTC
CDR3: CASSEARTGQETQYF

V: TRBV2
size: NA
J: TRBJ1-6
D: NA
DNA: TGTGCCAGCAGTGAGGTTCGGCAGGGTGGTTCACCCCTCCACTTT
CDR3: CASSEVRQGGSPLHF

V: TRBV19
size: NA
J: TRBJ2-7
D: TRBD1
DNA: TGTGCCAGTAGTCCCGGGACAGGGTCCACCTACGAGCAGTACTTC
CDR3: CASSPGTGSTYEQYF

V: TRBV27
size: many
J: TRBJ2-7
D: TRBD1
DNA: TGTGCCAGCAGTCCACGACAGGGAATTTTGGAGCAGTACTTC
CDR3: CASSPRQGILEQYF

V: TRBV20-1
size: NA
J: TRBJ2-2
D: NA
DNA: TGCAGTGCTATGACAGTCGGAAACACCGGGGAGCTGTTTTTT
CDR3: CSAMTVGNTGELFF

V: TRBV7-2
size: NA
J: TRBJ2-1
D: NA
DNA: TGTGCCAGCAGCTTGATCGGATCCTCCCGGAATGAGCAGTTCTTC
CDR3: CASSLIGSSRNEQFF

V: TRBV12-3/TRBV12-4
size: NA
J: TRBJ1-2
D: NA
DNA: NA
CDR3: CASSWGTGAEKLFFGSGFGYTF

V: TRBV7-9
size: NA
J: TRBJ2-1
D: NA
DNA: TGTGCCAGCAGTCTTACTACGGGGGCAGGGGGCAATGAGCAGTTCTTC
CDR3: CASSLTTGAGGNEQFF

V: TRBV19
size: many
J: TRBJ2-3
D: TRBD2
DNA: TGTGCCAGTAGAAGCGGGGGGGGCACAGATACGCAGTATTTT
CDR3: CASRSGGGTDTQYF

V: TRBV13
size: many
J: TRBJ2-7
D: NA
DNA: TGTGCCAGCAGATCCCGGGGGACAGACAAAACCTACGAGCAGTACTTC
CDR3: CASRSRGTDKTYEQYF

V: TRBV12-3/TRBV12-4
size: NA
J: TRBJ2-2
D: TRBD1
DNA: TGTGCCAGCAGTAACAAGGGGGCCCTCGGGGAGCTGTTTTTT
CDR3: CASSNKGALGELFF

V: TRBV2
size: NA
J: TRBJ1-2
D: NA
DNA: TGTGCCAGCTGGGATAACTATGGCTACACCTTC
CDR3: CASWDNYGYTF

V: TRBV7-2
size: NA
J: TRBJ2-1
D: TRBD2
DNA: TGTGCCAGCAGCCTTAGCGGGCCTAACAATGAGCAGTTCTTC
CDR3: CASSLSGPNNEQFF

V: TRBV4-2
size: NA
J: TRBJ2-7
D: NA
DNA: TGTGCCAGCAGCCAAGGGGGATCGAGGGGTACCTACGAGCAGTACTTC
CDR3: CASSQGGSRGTYEQYF

V: TRBV10-2
size: NA
J: TRBJ1-2
D: NA
DNA: TGCGCCAGCAGTGACAGGTTGGCCTATGGCTACACCTTC
CDR3: CASSDRLAYGYTF